This entry concerns a single TCR beta chain. Which antigen it targets is not known. The input lacks base qualities; no much larger clone sits a single base away. The sample is drawn from a study of patients and donors after allogeneic stem cell transplantation (dated by TCRdb to the early 2020s). Library generation was performed with RT-PCR. The data were produced on a NextSeq 550. TCRdb trimmed public reads at Q25 via fastp, called clones via MiXCR and kept in-frame beta chains. Every entry covers one CDR3 protein and lists the most common genes and DNA from its rows. The table for this sample lists roughly 940,000 distinct CDR3 sequences; about 20% of them were counted only once. The ten top clones hold roughly 6.4% of the sample. The clonotype comes from a human donor who was either an allogeneic HSCT recipient or a stem cell or donor lymphocyte infusion donor (not recorded which). It is not recorded whose cells these are; they may come from a transplant donor. Sequenced material: blood, either unsorted or a sorted T cell fraction (not recorded which).

The CDR3 region has the sequence CASSRDTQGARDQPQHF. The base sequence is TGTGCCAGCAGCAGAGACACACAGGGGGCGCGGGATCAGCCCCAGCATTTT. This sequence uses TRBV21-1 and TRBJ1-5; the DNA was not used to check the table's D call, TRBD1. TRBV21-1 constitutes a pseudogene. The CDR3 holds 17 amino acids from the cysteine to the phenylalanine. The DNA shown is the 51-base CDR3, in frame from base 1.